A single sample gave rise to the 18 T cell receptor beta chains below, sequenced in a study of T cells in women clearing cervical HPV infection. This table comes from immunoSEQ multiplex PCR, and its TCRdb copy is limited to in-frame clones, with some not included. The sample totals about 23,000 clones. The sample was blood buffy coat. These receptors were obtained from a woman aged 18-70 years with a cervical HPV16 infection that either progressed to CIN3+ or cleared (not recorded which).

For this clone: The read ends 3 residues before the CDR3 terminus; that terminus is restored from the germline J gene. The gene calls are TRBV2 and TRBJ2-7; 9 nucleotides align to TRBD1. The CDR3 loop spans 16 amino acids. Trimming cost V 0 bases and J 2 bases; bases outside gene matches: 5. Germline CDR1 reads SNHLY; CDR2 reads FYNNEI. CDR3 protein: CASSEARGTGTYEQYF. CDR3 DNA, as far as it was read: TGTGCCAGCAGTGAAGCGCGGGGGACAGGGACCTACGAG.

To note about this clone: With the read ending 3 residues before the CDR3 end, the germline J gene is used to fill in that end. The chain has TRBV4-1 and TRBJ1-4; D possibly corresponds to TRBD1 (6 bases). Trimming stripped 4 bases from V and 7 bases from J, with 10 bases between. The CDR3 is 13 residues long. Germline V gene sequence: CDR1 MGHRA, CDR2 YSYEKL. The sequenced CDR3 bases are TGCGCCAGCAGCCGTAACAGGGCTGAAAAA. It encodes CASSRNRAEK. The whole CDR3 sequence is CASSRNRAEKLFF.

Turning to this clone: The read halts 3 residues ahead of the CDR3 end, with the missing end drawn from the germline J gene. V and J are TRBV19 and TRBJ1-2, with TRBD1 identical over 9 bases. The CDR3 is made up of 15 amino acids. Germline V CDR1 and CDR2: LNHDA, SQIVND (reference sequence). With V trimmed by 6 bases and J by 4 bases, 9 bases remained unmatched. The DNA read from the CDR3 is TGTGCCAGTAGACCAGAACAGGGGGCTGCCTATGGC. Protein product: CASRPEQGAAYG. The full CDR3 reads CASRPEQGAAYGYTF.

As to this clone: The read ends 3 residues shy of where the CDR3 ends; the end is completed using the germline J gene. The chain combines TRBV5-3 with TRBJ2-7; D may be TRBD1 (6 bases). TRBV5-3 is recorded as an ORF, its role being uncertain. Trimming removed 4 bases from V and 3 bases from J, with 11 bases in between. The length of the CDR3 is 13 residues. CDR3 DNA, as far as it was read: TGTGCCAGAAGCATGGACAGAGTCTACGAG. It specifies CARSMDRVYE. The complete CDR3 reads CARSMDRVYEQYF.

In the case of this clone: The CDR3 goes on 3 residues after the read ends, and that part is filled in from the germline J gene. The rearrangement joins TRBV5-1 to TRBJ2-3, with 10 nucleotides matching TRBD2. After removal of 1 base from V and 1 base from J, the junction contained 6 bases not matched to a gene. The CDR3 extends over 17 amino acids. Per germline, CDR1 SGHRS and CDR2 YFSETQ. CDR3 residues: CASSLNSLAGRTDTQYF. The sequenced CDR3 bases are TGCGCCAGCAGCTTGAATTCACTAGCGGGACGCACAGATACG.

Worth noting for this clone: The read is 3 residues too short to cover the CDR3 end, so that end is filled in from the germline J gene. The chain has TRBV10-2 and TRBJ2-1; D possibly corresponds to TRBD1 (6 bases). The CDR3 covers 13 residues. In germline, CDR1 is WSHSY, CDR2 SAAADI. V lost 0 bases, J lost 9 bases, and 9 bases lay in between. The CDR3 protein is CASSESGGLEQFF. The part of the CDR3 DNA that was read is TGCGCCAGCAGTGAGTCTGGGGGCCTTGAG.

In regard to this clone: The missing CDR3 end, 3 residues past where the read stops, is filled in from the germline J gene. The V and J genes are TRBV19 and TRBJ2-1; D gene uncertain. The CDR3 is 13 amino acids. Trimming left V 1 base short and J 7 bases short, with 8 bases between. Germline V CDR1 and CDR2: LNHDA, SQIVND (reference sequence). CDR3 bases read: TGTGCCAGTAGTATAGCACGAGCGAATGAG. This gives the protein CASSIARANE. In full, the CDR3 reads CASSIARANEQFF.

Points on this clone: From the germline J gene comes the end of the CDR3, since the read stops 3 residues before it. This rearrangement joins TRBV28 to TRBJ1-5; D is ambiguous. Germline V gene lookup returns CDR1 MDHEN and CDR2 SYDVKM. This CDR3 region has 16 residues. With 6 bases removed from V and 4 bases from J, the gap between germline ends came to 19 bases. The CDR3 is CASSPAPPKVNQPQHF. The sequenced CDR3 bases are TGTGCCAGCAGCCCAGCGCCCCCCAAGGTAAATCAGCCC.

CDR3 sequence reads: CASSLNPYDYTF. The CDR3 DNA, read in part, is TGTGCCAGCAGCTTAAACCCCTACGAC. The chain carries TRBV7-9 and TRBJ1-2; D unclear. Sequencing ends 3 residues short of the CDR3 end; the germline J gene provides the rest. This CDR3 is 12 amino acids long. Germline V gives CDR1 SEHNR, CDR2 FQNEAQ (reference sequence).

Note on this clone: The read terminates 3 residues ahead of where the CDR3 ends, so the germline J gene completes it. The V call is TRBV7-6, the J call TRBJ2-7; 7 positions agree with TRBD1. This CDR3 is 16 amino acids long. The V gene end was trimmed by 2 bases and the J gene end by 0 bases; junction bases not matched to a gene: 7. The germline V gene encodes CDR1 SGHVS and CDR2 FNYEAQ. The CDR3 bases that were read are TGTGCCAGCAGCTTAAGGCCGGGACAGAGCTCCTACGAG. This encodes CASSLRPGQSSYE. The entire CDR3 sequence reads CASSLRPGQSSYEQYF.

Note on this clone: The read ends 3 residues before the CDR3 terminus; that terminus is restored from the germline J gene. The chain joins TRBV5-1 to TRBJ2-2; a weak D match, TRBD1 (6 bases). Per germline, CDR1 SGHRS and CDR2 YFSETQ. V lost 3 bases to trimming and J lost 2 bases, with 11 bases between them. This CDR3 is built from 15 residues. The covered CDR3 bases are TGCGCCAGCAGCTCGGACAGACGAAACACCGGGGAG. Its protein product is CASSSDRRNTGE. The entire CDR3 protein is CASSSDRRNTGELFF.

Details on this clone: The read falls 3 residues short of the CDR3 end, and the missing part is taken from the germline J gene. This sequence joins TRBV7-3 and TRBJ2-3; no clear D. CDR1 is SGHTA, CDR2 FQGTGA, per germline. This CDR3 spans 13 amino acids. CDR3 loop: CASSLNSYQPQYF. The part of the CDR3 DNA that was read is TGTGCCAGCAGCTTAAACAGTTATCAGCCG.

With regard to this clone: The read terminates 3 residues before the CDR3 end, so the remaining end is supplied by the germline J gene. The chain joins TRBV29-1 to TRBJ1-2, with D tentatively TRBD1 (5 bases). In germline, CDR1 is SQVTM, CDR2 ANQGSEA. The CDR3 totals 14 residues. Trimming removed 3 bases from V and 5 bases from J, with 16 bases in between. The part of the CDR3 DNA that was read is TGCAGCGTTGATGAGCAGGGTCGCTTTTATGGC. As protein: CSVDEQGRFYG. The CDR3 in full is CSVDEQGRFYGYTF.

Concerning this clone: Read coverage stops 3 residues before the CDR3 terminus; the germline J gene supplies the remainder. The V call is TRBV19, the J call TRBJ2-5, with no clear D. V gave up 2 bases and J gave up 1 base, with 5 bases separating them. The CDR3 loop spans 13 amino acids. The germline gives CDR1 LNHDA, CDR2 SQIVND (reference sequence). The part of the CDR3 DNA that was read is TGTGCCAGTAGTATAAACGGCCAAGAGACC. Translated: CASSINGQET. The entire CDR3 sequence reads CASSINGQETQYF.

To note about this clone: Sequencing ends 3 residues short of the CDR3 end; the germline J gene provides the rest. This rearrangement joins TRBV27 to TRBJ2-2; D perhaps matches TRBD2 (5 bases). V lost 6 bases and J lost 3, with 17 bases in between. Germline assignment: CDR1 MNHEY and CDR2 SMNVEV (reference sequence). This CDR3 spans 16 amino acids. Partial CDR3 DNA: TGTGCCAGCAGCCCACACGCGGACTCACACACCGGGGAG. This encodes CASSPHADSHTGE. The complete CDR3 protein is CASSPHADSHTGELFF.

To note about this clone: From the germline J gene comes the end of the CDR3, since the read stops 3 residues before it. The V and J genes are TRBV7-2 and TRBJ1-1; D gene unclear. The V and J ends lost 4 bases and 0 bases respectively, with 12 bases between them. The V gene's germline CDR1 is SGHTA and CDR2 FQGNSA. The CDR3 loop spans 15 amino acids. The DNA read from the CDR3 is TGTGCCAGCAGCTCAGTGTCCGTTTTGAACACTGAA. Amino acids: CASSSVSVLNTE. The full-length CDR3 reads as CASSSVSVLNTEAFF.

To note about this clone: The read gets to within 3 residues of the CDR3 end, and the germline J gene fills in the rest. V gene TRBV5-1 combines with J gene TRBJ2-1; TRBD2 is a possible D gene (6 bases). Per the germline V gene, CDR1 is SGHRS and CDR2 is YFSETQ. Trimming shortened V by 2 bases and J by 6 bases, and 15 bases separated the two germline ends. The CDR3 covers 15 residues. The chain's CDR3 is CASSFRHPEGNEQFF. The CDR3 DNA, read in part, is TGCGCCAGCAGCTTTCGTCACCCGGAGGGCAATGAG.

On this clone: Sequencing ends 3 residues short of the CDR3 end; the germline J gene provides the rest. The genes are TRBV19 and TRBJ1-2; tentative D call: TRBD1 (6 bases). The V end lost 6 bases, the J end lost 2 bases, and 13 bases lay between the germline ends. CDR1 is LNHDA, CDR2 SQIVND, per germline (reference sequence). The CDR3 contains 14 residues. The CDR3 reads CASRPQGSNYGYTF. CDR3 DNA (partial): TGTGCCAGTAGACCACAGGGCAGCAACTATGGC.